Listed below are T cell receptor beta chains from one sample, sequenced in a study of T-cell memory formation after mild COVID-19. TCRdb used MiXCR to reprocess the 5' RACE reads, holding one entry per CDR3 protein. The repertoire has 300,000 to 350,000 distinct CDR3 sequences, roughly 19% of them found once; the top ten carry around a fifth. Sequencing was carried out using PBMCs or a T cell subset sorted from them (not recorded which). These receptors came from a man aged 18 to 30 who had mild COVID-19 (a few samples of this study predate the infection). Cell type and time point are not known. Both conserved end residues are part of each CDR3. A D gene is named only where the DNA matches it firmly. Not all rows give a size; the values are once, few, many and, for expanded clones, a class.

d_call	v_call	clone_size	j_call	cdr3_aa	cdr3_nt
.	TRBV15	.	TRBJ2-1	CATSPALSNEQFF	TGTGCCACCAGCCCGGCCCTTAGCAATGAGCAGTTCTTC
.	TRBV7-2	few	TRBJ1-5	CASSLGQHQPQHF	TGTGCCAGCAGCTTAGGACAGCATCAGCCCCAGCATTTT
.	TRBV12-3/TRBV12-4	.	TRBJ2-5	CASSLAAEGGETQYF	TGTGCCAGCAGTTTAGCGGCAGAGGGTGGAGAGACCCAGTACTTC
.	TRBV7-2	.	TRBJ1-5	CASSSNRRGNQPQHF	TGTGCCAGCAGCTCGAACAGGAGGGGCAATCAGCCCCAGCATTTT
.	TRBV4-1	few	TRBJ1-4	CASSQDPLTKKLFF	TGCGCCAGCAGCCAAGACCCCCTCACAAAAAAACTGTTTTTT
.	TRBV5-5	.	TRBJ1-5	CASSLYPLGNQPQHF	TGTGCCAGCAGCTTGTATCCGTTGGGCAATCAGCCCCAGCATTTT
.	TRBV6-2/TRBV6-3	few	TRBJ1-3	CASSDRDNGRNTIYF	TGTGCCAGCAGTGACCGGGACAACGGAAGAAACACCATATATTTT
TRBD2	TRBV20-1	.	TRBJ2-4	CSARPASGGKNIQYF	TGCAGTGCTAGACCCGCTAGCGGGGGGAAAAACATTCAGTACTTC
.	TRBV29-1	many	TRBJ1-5	CSVQGENQPQHF	TGCAGCGTTCAGGGTGAAAATCAGCCCCAGCATTTT
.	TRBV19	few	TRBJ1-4	CASGDSTSNEKLFF	TGTGCCAGTGGTGACAGTACCTCGAATGAAAAACTGTTTTTT
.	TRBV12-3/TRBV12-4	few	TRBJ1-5	CASSLMGRVGQPQHF	TGTGCCAGCAGTTTGATGGGACGGGTAGGTCAGCCCCAGCATTTT
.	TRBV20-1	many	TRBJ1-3	CSAKDRSSGNTIYF	TGCAGTGCCAAGGACAGAAGCTCTGGAAACACCATATATTTT
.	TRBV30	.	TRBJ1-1	CAWAGQPNTEAFF	TGTGCCTGGGCTGGACAGCCGAACACTGAAGCTTTCTTT
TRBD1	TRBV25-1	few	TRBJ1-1	CASSGDRANTEAFF	TGTGCCAGCAGTGGAGACAGGGCGAACACTGAAGCTTTCTTT
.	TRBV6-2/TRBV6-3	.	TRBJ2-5	CASSYLGGWQETQYF	TGTGCCAGCAGTTACCTTGGGGGCTGGCAAGAGACCCAGTACTTC
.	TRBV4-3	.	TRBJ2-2	CASSPILANTGELFF	TGCGCCAGCAGCCCCATACTAGCGAACACCGGGGAGCTGTTTTTT
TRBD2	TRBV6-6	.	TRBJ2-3	CASSYSVRFASGSTPTDTQYF	TGTGCCAGCAGTTACTCGGTCCGGTTTGCTAGCGGAAGTACGCCCACAGATACGCAGTATTTT
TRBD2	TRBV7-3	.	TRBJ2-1	CASSLYREDGGTEQFF	TGTGCCAGCAGCTTATACCGGGAGGATGGGGGTACTGAGCAGTTCTTC
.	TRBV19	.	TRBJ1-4	CASGTRATEKLFF	TGTGCCAGTGGGACCCGTGCTACGGAAAAACTGTTTTTT
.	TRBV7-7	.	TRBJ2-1	CASSFSTGDEQFF	TGTGCTAGCAGCTTTTCTACCGGGGATGAGCAGTTCTTC
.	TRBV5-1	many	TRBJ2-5	CASSLAVLTQETQYF	TGCGCCAGCAGCTTGGCCGTTTTGACCCAAGAGACCCAGTACTTC
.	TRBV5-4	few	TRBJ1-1	CASSSARMNTEAFF	TGTGCCAGCAGCTCGGCACGGATGAACACTGAAGCTTTCTTT
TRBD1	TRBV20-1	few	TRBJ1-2	CSARRDRVLGENGYTF	TGCAGTGCCCGCCGAGACAGGGTGTTGGGTGAGAATGGCTACACCTTC
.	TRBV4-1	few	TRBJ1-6	CASSQDPTAAHNSPLHF	TGCGCCAGCAGCCAAGATCCCACGGCAGCCCATAATTCACCCCTCCACTTT
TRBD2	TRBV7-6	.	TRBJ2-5	CASTRLAGSGETQYF	TGTGCCAGCACGCGACTAGCGGGGAGCGGAGAGACCCAGTACTTC
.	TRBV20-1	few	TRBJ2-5	CSAPPRQQETQYF	TGCAGTGCGCCGCCGAGACAGCAAGAGACCCAGTACTTC
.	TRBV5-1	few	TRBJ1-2	CASSLAGTPYYGYTF	TGCGCCAGCAGCTTGGCGGGGACTCCTTACTATGGCTACACCTTC
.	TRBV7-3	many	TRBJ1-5	CASSHHQPQHF	TGTGCCAGCAGCCACCATCAGCCCCAGCATTTT
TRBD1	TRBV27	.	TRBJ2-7	CASSPTGYHYEQYF	TGTGCCAGCAGTCCGACAGGGTACCACTACGAGCAGTACTTC
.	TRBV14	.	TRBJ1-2	CASSQVGAEWGYTF	TGTGCCAGCAGCCAAGTTGGCGCCGAGTGGGGCTACACCTTC
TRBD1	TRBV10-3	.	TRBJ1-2	CAISERDRGLDYGYTF	TGTGCCATCAGTGAGCGGGACAGGGGGCTTGACTATGGCTACACCTTC
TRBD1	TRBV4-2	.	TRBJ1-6	CASSQGSDRDHSPLHF	TGTGCCAGCAGCCAAGGATCGGACAGGGATCATTCACCCCTCCACTTT
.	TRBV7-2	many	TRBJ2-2	CASSSLLDGLITGELFF	TGTGCCAGCAGCTCCCTACTGGACGGACTTATCACCGGGGAGCTGTTTTTT
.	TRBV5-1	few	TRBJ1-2	CASRDRDKETF	TGCGCCAGCAGGGACCGGGACAAGGAGACCTTC
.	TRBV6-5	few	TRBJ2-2	CASSYVTGTGELFF	TGTGCCAGCAGTTACGTCACGGGCACCGGGGAGCTGTTTTTT
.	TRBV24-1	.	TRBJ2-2	CATSDLHSANTGELFF	TGTGCCACCAGTGATTTGCACTCCGCGAACACCGGGGAGCTGTTTTTT
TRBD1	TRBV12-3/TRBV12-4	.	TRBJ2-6	CASSWTGSGANVLTF	TGTGCCAGCAGTTGGACAGGGTCCGGGGCCAACGTCCTGACTTTC
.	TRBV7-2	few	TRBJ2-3	CASSTNLYTDTQYF	TGTGCCAGCAGCACTAACCTTTACACAGATACGCAGTATTTT
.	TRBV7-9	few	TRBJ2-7	CASSLVRDALSYEQYF	TGTGCCAGCAGCTTAGTTCGGGACGCCTTATCCTACGAGCAGTACTTC
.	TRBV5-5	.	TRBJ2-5	CASSLAFRYQETQYF	TGTGCCAGCAGCTTGGCCTTTCGATACCAAGAGACCCAGTACTTC
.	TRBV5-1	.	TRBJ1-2	CASSPGQEKHGYTF	TGCGCCAGCAGCCCGGGACAAGAGAAACATGGCTACACCTTC
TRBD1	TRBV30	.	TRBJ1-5	CAWRNDRAGQPQHF	TGTGCCTGGAGGAACGACAGGGCGGGTCAGCCCCAGCATTTT
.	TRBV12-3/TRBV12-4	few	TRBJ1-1	CASSTGYTEAFF	TGTGCCAGCAGCACAGGGTATACTGAAGCTTTCTTT
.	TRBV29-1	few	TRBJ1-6	CSVARDYNSPLHF	TGCAGCGTCGCCCGGGACTATAATTCACCCCTCCACTTT
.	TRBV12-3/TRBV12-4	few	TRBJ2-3	CASISPGRADTQYF	TGTGCCAGCATCTCGCCAGGACGGGCAGATACGCAGTATTTT
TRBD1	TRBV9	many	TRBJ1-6	CASSGGQGANESPLHF	TGTGCCAGCAGCGGGGGACAGGGGGCTAACGAATCACCCCTCCACTTT
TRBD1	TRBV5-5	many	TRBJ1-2	CASSLSGGGYTF	TGTGCCAGCAGCTTGTCAGGGGGCGGCTACACCTTC
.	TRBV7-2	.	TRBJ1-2	CASSLASGGGYTF	TGTGCCAGCAGCTTAGCTTCCGGCGGTGGCTACACCTTC
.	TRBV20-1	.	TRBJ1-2	CSATFRNMETNYGYTF	TGCAGTGCTACCTTCCGCAATATGGAGACGAACTATGGCTACACCTTC
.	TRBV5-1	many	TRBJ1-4	CASGEGLGNEKLFF	TGCGCCAGCGGTGAGGGCCTCGGTAATGAAAAACTGTTTTTT
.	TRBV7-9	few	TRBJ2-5	CASSWEGETQYF	TGTGCCAGCAGCTGGGAAGGGGAGACCCAGTACTTC
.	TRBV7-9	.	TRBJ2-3	CASSFGHQTSTDTQYF	TGTGCCAGCAGCTTCGGACACCAGACTAGCACAGATACGCAGTATTTT
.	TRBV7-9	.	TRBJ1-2	CASSLGGAGAYGYTF	TGTGCCAGCAGCTTAGGGGGAGCGGGCGCCTATGGCTACACCTTC
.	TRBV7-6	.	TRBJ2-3	CASSLLQVTDTQYF	TGTGCCAGCAGTCTACTACAGGTTACAGATACGCAGTATTTT
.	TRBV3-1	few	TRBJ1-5	CASSQWGHGQPQHF	TGTGCCAGCAGCCAGTGGGGGCATGGTCAGCCCCAGCATTTT
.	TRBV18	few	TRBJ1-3	CASSTGNSGNTIYF	TGTGCCAGCTCAACGGGGAACTCTGGAAACACCATATATTTT
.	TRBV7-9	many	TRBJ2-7	CASSAGLPYEQYF	TGTGCCAGCAGCGCAGGACTTCCCTACGAGCAGTACTTC
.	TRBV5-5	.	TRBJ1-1	CASSLAGLRGAFF	TGTGCCAGCAGCTTGGCCGGTTTAAGGGGAGCTTTCTTT
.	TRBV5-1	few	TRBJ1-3	CASSLGAGSGNTIYF	TGCGCCAGCAGCTTGGGGGCTGGCTCTGGAAACACCATATATTTT
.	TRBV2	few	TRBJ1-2	CASTAEGSWGYTF	TGTGCCAGTACGGCGGAGGGGTCCTGGGGCTACACCTTC